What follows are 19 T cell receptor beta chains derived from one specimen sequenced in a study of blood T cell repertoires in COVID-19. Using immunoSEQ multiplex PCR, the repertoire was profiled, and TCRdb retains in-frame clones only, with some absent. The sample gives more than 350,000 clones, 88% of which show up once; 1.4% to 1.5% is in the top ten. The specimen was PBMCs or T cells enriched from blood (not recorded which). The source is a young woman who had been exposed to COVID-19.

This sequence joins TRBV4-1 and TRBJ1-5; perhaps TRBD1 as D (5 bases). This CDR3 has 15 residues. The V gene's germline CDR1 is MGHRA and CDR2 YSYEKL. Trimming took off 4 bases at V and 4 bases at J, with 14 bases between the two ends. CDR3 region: CASSPGTNGNQPQHF. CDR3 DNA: TGCGCCAGCAGCCCCGGGACTAACGGTAATCAGCCCCAGCATTTT.

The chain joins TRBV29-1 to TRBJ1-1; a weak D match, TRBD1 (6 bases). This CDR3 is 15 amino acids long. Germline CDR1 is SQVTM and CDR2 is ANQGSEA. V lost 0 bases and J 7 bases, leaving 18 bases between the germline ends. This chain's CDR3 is CSVEDLPGHMNEAFF. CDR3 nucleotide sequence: TGCAGCGTTGAAGACCTACCGGGACACATGAATGAAGCTTTCTTT. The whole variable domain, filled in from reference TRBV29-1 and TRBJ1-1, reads SAVISQKPSRDICQRGTSLTIQCQVDSQVTMMFWYRQQPGQSLTLIATANQGSEATYESGFVIDKFPISRPNLTFSTLTVSNMSPEDSSIYLCSVEDLPGHMNEAFFGQGTRLTVV.

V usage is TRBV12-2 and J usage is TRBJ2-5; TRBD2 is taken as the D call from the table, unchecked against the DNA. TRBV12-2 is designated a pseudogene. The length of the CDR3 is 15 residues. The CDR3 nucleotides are TGTGCAAGTCGCTTAGCCGCCGCCATTTTAGTGACCCAGTACTTC. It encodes CASRLAAAILVTQYF.

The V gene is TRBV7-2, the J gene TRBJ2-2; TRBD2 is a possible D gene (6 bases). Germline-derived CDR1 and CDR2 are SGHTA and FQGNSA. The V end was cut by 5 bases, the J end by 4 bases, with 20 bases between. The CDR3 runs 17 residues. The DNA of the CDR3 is TGTGCCAGCAGCCATAATATACGGGACTCAGGCACCGGGGAGCTGTTTTTT. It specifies CASSHNIRDSGTGELFF.

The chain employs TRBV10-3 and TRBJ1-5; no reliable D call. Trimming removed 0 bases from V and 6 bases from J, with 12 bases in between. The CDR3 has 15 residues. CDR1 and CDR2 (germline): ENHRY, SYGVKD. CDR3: CAISESGGSGQPQHF. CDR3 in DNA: TGTGCCATCAGTGAGTCGGGAGGGTCCGGTCAGCCCCAGCATTTT.

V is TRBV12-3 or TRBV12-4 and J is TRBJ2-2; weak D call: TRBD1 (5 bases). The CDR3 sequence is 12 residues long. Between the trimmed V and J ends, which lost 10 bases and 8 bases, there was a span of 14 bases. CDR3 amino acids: CATEDIQGELFF. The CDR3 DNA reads TGTGCCACAGAGGACATCCAAGGGGAGCTGTTTTTT.

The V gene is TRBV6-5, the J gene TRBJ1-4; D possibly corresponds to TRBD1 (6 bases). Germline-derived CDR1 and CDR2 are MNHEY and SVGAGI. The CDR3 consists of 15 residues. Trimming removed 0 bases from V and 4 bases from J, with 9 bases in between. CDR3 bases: TGTGCCAGCAGTTACTCGGGACAACTTAATGAAAAACTGTTTTTT. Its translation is CASSYSGQLNEKLFF.

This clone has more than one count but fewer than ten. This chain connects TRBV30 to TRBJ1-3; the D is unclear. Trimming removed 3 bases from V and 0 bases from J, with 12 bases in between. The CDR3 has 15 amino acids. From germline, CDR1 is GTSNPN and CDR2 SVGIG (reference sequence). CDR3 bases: TGTGCCTGGAGCTATAACCGTCACTCTGGAAACACCATATATTTT. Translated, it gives CAWSYNRHSGNTIYF. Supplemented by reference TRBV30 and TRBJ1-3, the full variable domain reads SQTIHQWPATLVQPVGSPLSLECTVEGTSNPNLYWYRQAAGRGLQLLFYSVGIGQISSEVPQNLSASRPQDRQFILSSKKLLLSDSGFYLCAWSYNRHSGNTIYFGEGSWLTVV.

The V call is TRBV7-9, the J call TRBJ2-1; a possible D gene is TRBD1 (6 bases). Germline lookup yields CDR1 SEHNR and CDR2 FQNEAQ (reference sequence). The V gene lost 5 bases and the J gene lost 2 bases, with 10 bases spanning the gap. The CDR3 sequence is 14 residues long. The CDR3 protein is CASSQQGTYNEQFF. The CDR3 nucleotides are TGTGCCAGCAGCCAACAGGGCACCTACAATGAGCAGTTCTTC.

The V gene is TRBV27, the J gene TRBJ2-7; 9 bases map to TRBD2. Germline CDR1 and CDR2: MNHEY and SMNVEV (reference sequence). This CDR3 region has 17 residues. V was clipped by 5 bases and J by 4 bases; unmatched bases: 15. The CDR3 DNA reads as TGTGCCAGCAGTCCCCCCTTAGTGGGGCGGGAGGGTTACGAGCAGTACTTC. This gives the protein CASSPPLVGREGYEQYF.

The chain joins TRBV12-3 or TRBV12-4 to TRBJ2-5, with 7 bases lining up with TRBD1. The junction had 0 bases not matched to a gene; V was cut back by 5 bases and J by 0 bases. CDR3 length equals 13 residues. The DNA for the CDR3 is TGTGCCAGCAGTACAGGGGACCAAGAGACCCAGTACTTC. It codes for CASSTGDQETQYF.

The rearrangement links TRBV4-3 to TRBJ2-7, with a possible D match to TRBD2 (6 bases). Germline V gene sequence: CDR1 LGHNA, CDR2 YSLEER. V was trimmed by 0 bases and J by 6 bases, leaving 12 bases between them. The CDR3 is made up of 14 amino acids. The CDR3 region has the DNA TGCGCCAGCAGCCAAGAAGTCGCGGGGTTCGAGCAGTACTTC. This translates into CASSQEVAGFEQYF.

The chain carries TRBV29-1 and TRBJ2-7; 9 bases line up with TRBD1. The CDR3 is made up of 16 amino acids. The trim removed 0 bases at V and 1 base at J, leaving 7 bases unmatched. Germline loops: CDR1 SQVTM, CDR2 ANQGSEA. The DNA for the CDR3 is TGCAGCGTTGAAGATCTTCACGGGACAGGGTCCTACGAGCAGTACTTC. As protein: CSVEDLHGTGSYEQYF.

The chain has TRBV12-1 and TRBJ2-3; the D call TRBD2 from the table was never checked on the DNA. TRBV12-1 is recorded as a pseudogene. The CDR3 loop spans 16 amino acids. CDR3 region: CASSFGASGDADTQYF. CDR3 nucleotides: TGTGCCAGCAGCTTTGGGGCTAGCGGGGATGCAGATACGCAGTATTTT.

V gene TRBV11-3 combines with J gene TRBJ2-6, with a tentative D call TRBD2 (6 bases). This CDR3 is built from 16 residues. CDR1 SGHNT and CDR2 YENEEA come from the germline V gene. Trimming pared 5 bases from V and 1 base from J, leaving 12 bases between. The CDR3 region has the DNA TGTGCCAGCAGCGGGGGGACGGGGTCTGGGGCCAACGTCCTGACTTTC. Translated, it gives CASSGGTGSGANVLTF. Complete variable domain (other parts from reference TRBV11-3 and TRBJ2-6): EAGVVQSPRYKIIEKKQPVAFWCNPISGHNTLYWYLQNLGQGPELLIRYENEEAVDDSQLPKDRFSAERLKGVDSTLKIQPAELGDSAVYLCASSGGTGSGANVLTFGAGSRLTVL.

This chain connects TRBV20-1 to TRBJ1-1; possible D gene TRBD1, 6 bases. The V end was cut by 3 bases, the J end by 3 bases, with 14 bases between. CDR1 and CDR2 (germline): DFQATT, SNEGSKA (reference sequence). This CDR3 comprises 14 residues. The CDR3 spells CSASYPGQDTEAFF. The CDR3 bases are TGCAGTGCTAGTTATCCGGGACAAGACACTGAAGCTTTCTTT.

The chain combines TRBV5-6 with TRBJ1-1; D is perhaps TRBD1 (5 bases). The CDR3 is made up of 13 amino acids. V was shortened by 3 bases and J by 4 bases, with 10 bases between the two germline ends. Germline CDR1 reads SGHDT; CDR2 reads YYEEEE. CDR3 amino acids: CASSWVQGTEAFF. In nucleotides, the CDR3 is TGTGCCAGCAGCTGGGTCCAGGGCACTGAAGCTTTCTTT.

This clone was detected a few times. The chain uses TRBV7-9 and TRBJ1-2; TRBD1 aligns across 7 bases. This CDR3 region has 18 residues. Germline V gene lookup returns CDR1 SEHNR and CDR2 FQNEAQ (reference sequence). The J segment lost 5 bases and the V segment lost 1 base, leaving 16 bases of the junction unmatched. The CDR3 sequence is CASSLVRQGEGAFYGYTF. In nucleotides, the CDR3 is TGTGCCAGCAGCTTAGTCCGACAGGGAGAGGGGGCTTTTTATGGCTACACCTTC.

The CDR3 DNA reads TGCGCCAGCAGCCACGCCGGGACAGCGAACACTGAAGCTTTCTTT. Its translation: CASSHAGTANTEAFF. This chain links TRBV4-1 with TRBJ1-1; 7 nucleotides agree with TRBD1. The germline CDR1 and CDR2 sequences are MGHRA and YSYEKL. V shed 3 bases and J 1 base; nucleotides not matched to a gene: 5. This CDR3 contains 15 residues.